A selection of T cell receptor beta chains follows, all from one sample in a study of T cells in Graves' hyperthyroidism and ophthalmopathy. TCRdb analysed the multiplex PCR reads with MiXCR anew, one entry per CDR3 protein. The repertoire holds 560,000 or so distinct CDR3 sequences, under 60% seen once, with about 7.8% in the top ten. Sequenced input: peripheral blood or thyroid tissue (not recorded which). These TCRs come from a woman aged 18-29 years with Graves' hyperthyroidism. The CDR3 runs from the conserved cysteine through the conserved F or W. A D gene is named only where the DNA matches it firmly. Not all rows give a size; the values are once, few, many and, for expanded clones, a class.

d_gene: .
j_gene: TRBJ2-5
abundance: .
v_gene: TRBV25-1
CDR3aa: CASSVGKWQETQYF
CDR3nt: TGTGCCAGCAGTGTAGGAAAGTGGCAAGAGACCCAGTACTTC

d_gene: .
j_gene: TRBJ1-1
abundance: .
v_gene: TRBV7-9
CDR3aa: CASSLHREKTEAFF
CDR3nt: TGTGCCAGCAGCCTCCACAGGGAGAAGACTGAAGCTTTCTTT

d_gene: TRBD2
j_gene: TRBJ2-7
abundance: .
v_gene: TRBV14
CDR3aa: CASSQDSAGGSYEQYF
CDR3nt: TGTGCCAGCAGCCAAGATTCGGCGGGAGGCTCCTACGAGCAGTACTTC

d_gene: .
j_gene: TRBJ1-5
abundance: .
v_gene: TRBV6-2/TRBV6-3
CDR3aa: CARGAQGYQPQHF
CDR3nt: TGTGCTAGAGGAGCCCAGGGATATCAGCCCCAGCATTTT

d_gene: TRBD1
j_gene: TRBJ2-5
abundance: few
v_gene: TRBV4-2
CDR3aa: CASSQGTGGAETQYF
CDR3nt: TGTGCCAGCAGCCAGGGGACAGGGGGCGCAGAGACCCAGTACTTC

d_gene: TRBD1
j_gene: TRBJ1-1
abundance: few
v_gene: TRBV7-2
CDR3aa: CASSLDGRGQDTEAFF
CDR3nt: TGTGCCAGCAGCTTAGATGGCAGGGGGCAGGACACTGAAGCTTTCTTT

d_gene: .
j_gene: TRBJ1-5
abundance: few
v_gene: TRBV7-9
CDR3aa: CASSLRDLSNQPQHF
CDR3nt: TGTGCCAGCAGCTTGCGAGATCTTAGCAATCAGCCCCAGCATTTT

d_gene: .
j_gene: TRBJ2-7
abundance: few
v_gene: TRBV29-1
CDR3aa: CSVRDGTLQYF
CDR3nt: TGCAGCGTGAGGGACGGCACTTTGCAGTACTTC

d_gene: .
j_gene: TRBJ1-6
abundance: .
v_gene: TRBV7-8
CDR3aa: CASSSYRDNSPLHF
CDR3nt: TGTGCCAGCAGCTCCTACAGGGATAATTCACCCCTCCACTTT

d_gene: TRBD2
j_gene: TRBJ2-5
abundance: few
v_gene: TRBV20-1
CDR3aa: CSAERTSGQETQYF
CDR3nt: TGCAGTGCCGAAAGGACTAGCGGGCAAGAGACCCAGTACTTC

d_gene: .
j_gene: TRBJ1-6
abundance: .
v_gene: TRBV12-3/TRBV12-4
CDR3aa: CASSSLTGLSPLHF
CDR3nt: TGTGCCAGCAGTTCCCTTACAGGGCTTTCACCCCTCCACTTT

d_gene: .
j_gene: TRBJ2-7
abundance: many
v_gene: TRBV10-3
CDR3aa: CAISPALGQSYEQYF
CDR3nt: TGTGCCATCAGCCCTGCCCTTGGACAGTCCTACGAGCAGTACTTC

d_gene: TRBD2
j_gene: TRBJ2-5
abundance: .
v_gene: TRBV20-1
CDR3aa: CSARDGASGSQETQYF
CDR3nt: TGCAGTGCTAGAGATGGGGCCAGCGGGAGCCAAGAGACCCAGTACTTC

d_gene: .
j_gene: TRBJ2-5
abundance: .
v_gene: TRBV29-1
CDR3aa: CSVEGTVKETQYF
CDR3nt: TGCAGCGTTGAAGGGACAGTCAAAGAGACCCAGTACTTC

d_gene: .
j_gene: TRBJ1-5
abundance: many
v_gene: TRBV24-1
CDR3aa: CATSDGTGNQPQHF
CDR3nt: TGTGCCACCAGTGATGGGACGGGCAATCAGCCCCAGCATTTT

d_gene: .
j_gene: TRBJ1-6
abundance: .
v_gene: TRBV25-1
CDR3aa: CASRTWGSPLHF
CDR3nt: TGTGCCAGCAGGACGTGGGGGTCACCCCTCCACTTT

d_gene: TRBD2
j_gene: TRBJ2-7
abundance: .
v_gene: TRBV15
CDR3aa: CATSRAPLAGGTTYEQYF
CDR3nt: TGTGCCACCAGCAGAGCACCACTAGCGGGAGGCACAACCTACGAGCAGTACTTC

d_gene: .
j_gene: TRBJ1-3
abundance: .
v_gene: TRBV7-3
CDR3aa: CASSSPPGGNTIYF
CDR3nt: TGTGCCAGCAGCTCCCCCCCGGGTGGAAACACCATATATTTT

d_gene: .
j_gene: TRBJ2-5
abundance: .
v_gene: TRBV25-1
CDR3aa: CASSDTDGATQYF
CDR3nt: TGTGCCAGCAGTGACACGGACGGTGCGACCCAGTACTTC

d_gene: .
j_gene: TRBJ2-7
abundance: .
v_gene: TRBV13
CDR3aa: CASSLGGAALGNEQYF
CDR3nt: TGTGCCAGCAGCTTAGGCGGCGCAGCACTGGGAAACGAGCAGTACTTC

d_gene: TRBD1
j_gene: TRBJ1-4
abundance: .
v_gene: TRBV9
CDR3aa: CASSTRTGDNEKLFF
CDR3nt: TGTGCCAGCAGCACCCGGACAGGGGACAATGAAAAACTGTTTTTT

d_gene: TRBD1
j_gene: TRBJ1-4
abundance: many
v_gene: TRBV29-1
CDR3aa: CSAGAGTVGEKLFF
CDR3nt: TGCAGCGCCGGGGCCGGGACAGTGGGTGAAAAACTGTTTTTT